One sample yielded the 30 T cell receptor beta chains listed below, sequenced in a study of human T cells and chemical hapten exposure. TCRdb reprocessed the RACE reads via MiXCR and lists one record per CDR3 protein. The sample carries about 90,000 distinct CDR3 sequences, approximately 11% recorded once. The time point denotes: patch test 3, about 24 weeks after DPC sensitization. Specified treatment: therapeutic diphenylcyclopropenone sensitization with weekly scalp DPC. The source material was whole blood, sampled in connection with sensitization to the hapten diphenylcyclopropenone (DPC). The source of these receptors is a woman between 25 and 40 years old with alopecia areata. Some clones in this sample may be carry-over from other donors' samples.

The chain has TRBV7-2 and TRBJ2-2, with 8 bases fitting TRBD2. V lost 5 bases, J lost 3 bases, and 5 bases stayed unmatched. The V gene's germline CDR1 is SGHTA and CDR2 FQGNSA. The CDR3 length is 15 residues. Here the CDR3 DNA reads TGTGCCAGCAGCGCATGGGGACTAGACACCGGGGAGCTGTTTTTT. Its translation is CASSAWGLDTGELFF. The full variable domain, in which reference TRBV7-2 and TRBJ2-2 provide the parts outside the CDR3, is GAGVSQSPSNKVTEKGKDVELRCDPISGHTALYWYRQSLGQGLEFLIYFQGNSAPDKSGLPSDRFSAERTGGSVSTLTIQRTQQEDSAVYLCASSAWGLDTGELFFGEGSRLTVL.

This clonotype was found many times. The chain is built from TRBV27 and TRBJ2-3; the match to TRBD2 covers 8 bases. The junction had 6 bases not matched to a gene; V was cut back by 2 bases and J by 5 bases. The CDR3 is 15 amino acids. CDR1 MNHEY and CDR2 SMNVEV come from the germline V gene (reference sequence). CDR3 coding DNA: TGTGCCAGCAGTTTAGGGGTGAGCGGGAGAGATACGCAGTATTTT. Translating it yields CASSLGVSGRDTQYF.

Concerning this clonotype: A much larger clonotype is one base distant, so this may be a read error. The genes are TRBV6-5 and TRBJ2-3; D is uncertain. This CDR3 spans 14 amino acids. V lost 2 bases and J lost 0, with 6 bases in between. Germline V gives CDR1 MNHEY, CDR2 SVGAGI. The CDR3 DNA follows: TGTGCCAGCAGTTACACCAGGAGCACAGATACGCAGTATTTT. Translation gives CASSYTRSTDTQYF.

Many counts were recorded for this clonotype. The chain couples TRBV7-9 to TRBJ1-1; D is unresolved. The CDR3 contains 12 residues. CDR1 is SEHNR and CDR2 is FQNEAQ in the germline V gene (reference sequence). Trimming took off 6 bases at V and 5 bases at J, with 10 bases between the two ends. The CDR3 sequence is CASSKLVTEAFF. CDR3 nucleotides: TGTGCCAGCAGTAAGTTGGTGACTGAAGCTTTCTTT.

The J gene is TRBJ2-1, the V gene TRBV28, with 7 nucleotides matching TRBD2. This CDR3 region has 16 residues. J lost 3 bases, V lost 3 bases, and 8 bases had no gene match. The germline gives CDR1 MDHEN, CDR2 SYDVKM. CDR3 nucleotide sequence: TGTGCCAGCAGTTTTTCGTCTAGCGGCCACTACAATGAGCAGTTCTTC. It specifies CASSFSSSGHYNEQFF.

This clonotype occurred many times. The rearrangement links TRBV5-1 to TRBJ2-6; D call uncertain. CDR1 and CDR2 from the germline V gene are SGHRS and YFSETQ. V was cut by 2 bases and J by 0 bases, with 0 bases left in between. This CDR3 region has 13 residues. Written as DNA, the CDR3 is TGCGCCAGCAGCTTCTCTGGGGCCAACGTCCTGACTTTC. It specifies CASSFSGANVLTF.

The chain is built from TRBV2 and TRBJ2-2; TRBD2 might be the D (5 bases). The CDR3 has 15 residues. CDR1 is SNHLY, CDR2 FYNNEI, per germline. The ends were cut back, 5 bases at V and 3 bases at J, with 13 bases in the middle. The CDR3 nucleotides are TGTGCCAGCAGTCTAACTAGTTTGCACACCGGGGAGCTGTTTTTT. Protein product: CASSLTSLHTGELFF.

This clonotype was detected ten times or more. This chain joins TRBV15 and TRBJ1-5; the D gene is possibly TRBD1 (6 bases). With 2 bases removed from V and 7 bases from J, the gap between germline ends came to 21 bases. Per germline, CDR1 LNHNV and CDR2 YYDKDF (reference sequence). The CDR3 consists of 17 residues. This CDR3 reads CATSRSFGLEGVQPQHF. DNA for the CDR3: TGTGCCACCAGCAGATCATTTGGTCTCGAGGGGGTGCAGCCCCAGCATTTT. Looking up the rest from reference TRBV15 and TRBJ1-5 gives the full variable domain: DAMVIQNPRYQVTQFGKPVTLSCSQTLNHNVMYWYQQKSSQAPKLLFHYYDKDFNNEADTPDNFQSRRPNTSFCFLDIRSPGLGDTAMYLCATSRSFGLEGVQPQHFGDGTRLSIL.

This clonotype was observed a handful of times. In DNA, the CDR3 is TGTGCCAGCAGCTTGGTCGGCAGGGGGAGAGGAAACACCATATATTTT. Amino acids: CASSLVGRGRGNTIYF. V is TRBV5-6 and J is TRBJ1-3; 7 bases map to TRBD1. The J segment lost 4 bases and the V segment lost 0 bases, leaving 7 bases of the junction unmatched. The CDR3 loop spans 16 amino acids. Germline loops: CDR1 SGHDT, CDR2 YYEEEE.

This clonotype has a count of ten or more. The chain has TRBV11-2 and TRBJ2-7, with TRBD1 identical over 8 bases. The CDR3 length is 16 residues. Germline V gives CDR1 SGHAT, CDR2 FQNNGV. The junction had 6 bases not matched to a gene; V was cut back by 0 bases and J by 2 bases. The CDR3 bases are TGTGCCAGCAGCTTAGATGTATCGGGACAGGCCTACGAGCAGTACGTC. Protein sequence: CASSLDVSGQAYEQYV.

The V call is TRBV29-1, the J call TRBJ2-5, with TRBD2 matching over 10 bases. The CDR3 totals 11 residues. Germline CDR1 reads SQVTM; CDR2 reads ANQGSEA. CDR3 in amino acids: CRAGGPQTQYF. As DNA, the CDR3 is TGCAGAGCGGGGGGGCCGCAGACCCAGTACTTC. Variable domain in full (rest from reference TRBV29-1 and TRBJ2-5): SAVISQKPSRDICQRGTSLTIQCQVDSQVTMMFWYRQQPGQSLTLIATANQGSEATYESGFVIDKFPISRPNLTFSTLTVSNMSPEDSSIYLCRAGGPQTQYFGPGTRLLVL.

This clonotype has more than one count but fewer than ten. The chain is built from TRBV7-2 and TRBJ2-7; 10 bases map to TRBD2. V was clipped by 5 bases and J by 1 base; unmatched bases: 17. This CDR3 region has 19 residues. CDR1 is SGHTA, CDR2 FQGNSA, per germline. For the CDR3, the DNA is TGTGCCAGCAGCCTTAGTTCGGCTAGCGGGAGTCCTTTTTCCTACGAGCAGTACTTC. Translation gives CASSLSSASGSPFSYEQYF.

The V and J genes are TRBV30 and TRBJ2-2, with D possibly TRBD2 on 5 matching bases. Trimming removed 1 base from V and 6 bases from J, with 9 bases in between. Germline CDR1 is GTSNPN and CDR2 is SVGIG (reference sequence). The CDR3 runs 13 residues. CDR3 DNA: TGTGCCTGGAGTGGAACTAGTCCCGGGGAGCTGTTTTTT. Translation gives CAWSGTSPGELFF.

This clonotype was detected many times. The rearrangement links TRBV5-1 to TRBJ1-2; no clear D gene. The CDR3 extends over 15 amino acids. Trimming shortened V by 0 bases and J by 8 bases, and 17 bases separated the two germline ends. CDR1 is SGHRS and CDR2 is YFSETQ in the germline V gene. CDR3 protein: CASSLAPAVTGGYTF. The CDR3 coding sequence is TGCGCCAGCAGCTTGGCCCCCGCTGTGACGGGGGGCTACACCTTC.

This clonotype occurred many times. The chain couples TRBV24-1 to TRBJ1-2; 7 bases agree with TRBD1. This CDR3 has 15 amino acids. V trimming: 4 bases; J trimming: 8 bases; junction bases outside the gene matches: 12. Per germline, CDR1 KGHDR and CDR2 SFDVKD. The CDR3 spells CATSDPRTGISGYTF. The DNA for the CDR3 is TGTGCCACCAGTGACCCCCGGACAGGCATTAGCGGCTACACCTTC.

This clonotype was recorded many times. The V and J genes are TRBV14 and TRBJ2-5, with D uncertain. Germline V CDR1 and CDR2: SGHDN, FVKESK. Between the trimmed V and J ends, which lost 4 bases and 0 bases, there was a span of 21 bases. This CDR3 comprises 18 residues. The CDR3 nucleotides read TGTGCCAGCAGCCTCCGGTCAGGTGTCGGCAGGTACCAAGAGACCCAGTACTTC. Protein: CASSLRSGVGRYQETQYF. The full variable domain, rest sourced from reference TRBV14 and TRBJ2-5, is EAGVTQFPSHSVIEKGQTVTLRCDPISGHDNLYWYRRVMGKEIKFLLHFVKESKQDESGMPNNRFLAERTGGTYSTLKVQPAELEDSGVYFCASSLRSGVGRYQETQYFGPGTRLLVL.

This clonotype was counted between two and nine times. This rearrangement joins TRBV20-1 to TRBJ2-1; 10 bases align to TRBD2. Germline CDR1 and CDR2: DFQATT and SNEGSKA (reference sequence). The J segment lost 0 bases and the V segment lost 8 bases, leaving 13 bases of the junction unmatched. The CDR3 runs 17 residues. In nucleotides, the CDR3 is TGCAGTACCAGAACTCTAGCGGGAGACTTCTCCTACAATGAGCAGTTCTTC. Its protein product is CSTRTLAGDFSYNEQFF.

This clonotype has a count of ten or more. The chain joins TRBV5-4 to TRBJ2-7; no clear D gene. Germline CDR1 and CDR2: SGHNT and YYREEE (reference sequence). Trimming stripped 3 bases from V and 1 base from J, with 11 bases between. This CDR3 has 14 amino acids. For the CDR3, the DNA is TGTGCCAGCAGCTCGCGTCGAGGATCCTACGAGCAGTACTTC. Translated, it gives CASSSRRGSYEQYF.

This clonotype was recorded at least ten times. The rearrangement joins TRBV27 to TRBJ1-5; 9 nucleotides agree with TRBD1. V dropped 3 bases and J dropped 0; count of bases not matched to a gene: 3. The CDR3 contains 16 residues. CDR1 is MNHEY and CDR2 is SMNVEV in the germline V gene (reference sequence). In DNA form, the CDR3 reads TGTGCCAGCAGTTTTTCGACAGGGGGTAGCAATCAGCCCCAGCATTTT. Amino acid sequence: CASSFSTGGSNQPQHF.

The gene calls are TRBV29-1 and TRBJ2-1, with D tentatively TRBD2 (6 bases). V lost 5 bases to trimming and J lost 4 bases, with 9 bases between them. The CDR3 totals 12 residues. The germline CDR1 and CDR2 sequences are SQVTM and ANQGSEA. The DNA of the CDR3 is TGCAGCGTTCCCGGGACTTACAATGAGCAGTTCTTC. It codes for CSVPGTYNEQFF.

This clonotype was detected ten times or more. The chain combines TRBV5-1 with TRBJ2-4; a weak D match, TRBD1 (5 bases). The CDR3 is made up of 14 amino acids. The V gene lost 4 bases and the J gene lost 5 bases, with 13 bases spanning the gap. The V gene's germline CDR1 is SGHRS and CDR2 YFSETQ. The CDR3 sequence: CASSDVQGENIQYF. The CDR3 bases are TGCGCCAGCAGCGACGTGCAGGGCGAAAACATTCAGTACTTC. The full variable domain, rest sourced from reference TRBV5-1 and TRBJ2-4, is KAGVTQTPRYLIKTRGQQVTLSCSPISGHRSVSWYQQTPGQGLQFLFEYFSETQRNKGNFPGRFSGRQFSNSRSEMNVSTLELGDSALYLCASSDVQGENIQYFGAGTRLSVL.

This clonotype was detected a few times. The chain joins TRBV7-9 to TRBJ2-7, with 10 bases that match TRBD2. CDR3 length equals 17 residues. V was pared by 1 base and J by 4 bases, with 10 bases of the junction left unmatched. Germline V gene data show CDR1 as SEHNR and CDR2 as FQNEAQ (reference sequence). CDR3 loop: CASSLGTGLAELYEQYV. The CDR3 nucleotides read TGTGCCAGCAGCTTAGGGACTGGACTAGCGGAACTTTACGAGCAGTACGTC.

This clonotype was detected many times. The V call is TRBV12-3 or TRBV12-4, the J call TRBJ2-7; D possibly matches TRBD1 or TRBD2 (7 bases each). Trimming pared 8 bases from V and 7 bases from J, leaving 18 bases between. The CDR3 is 13 residues long. CDR3: CASSLGGGLEQYF. For the CDR3, the DNA is TGTGCCAGCTCCTTGGGAGGGGGCCTAGAGCAGTACTTC.

On this clonotype: A much larger clone lies a single base off, so this may be a read error. J is TRBJ1-4 and V is TRBV18, with a tentative D call TRBD1 (5 bases). Germline V lookup: CDR1 KGHSH, CDR2 LQKENI. CDR3 length equals 13 residues. Trimming took off 0 bases at V and 14 bases at J, with 13 bases between the two ends. As DNA, the CDR3 is TGTGCCAGCTCACCACCCTTGTCCTGGGGGCTGTTTTTT. Its translation: CASSPPLSWGLFF.

In its sample, this clonotype was seen a few times. The chain uses TRBV9 and TRBJ1-2, with 8 bases fitting TRBD1. V was clipped by 2 bases and J by 2 bases; unmatched bases: 2. The CDR3 sequence is 14 residues long. Per the germline V gene, CDR1 is SGDLS and CDR2 is YYNGEE. The CDR3 DNA reads as TGTGCCAGCAGCGTGGCAGGGGGCAACTATGGCTACACCTTC. This translates into CASSVAGGNYGYTF.

This chain joins TRBV12-3 or TRBV12-4 and TRBJ1-1; weak D call: TRBD1 (5 bases). The V and J ends lost 5 bases and 0 bases respectively, with 10 bases between them. CDR3 length equals 14 residues. CDR3 amino acids: CASSPGLMNTEAFF. DNA for the CDR3: TGTGCCAGCAGTCCGGGGCTTATGAACACTGAAGCTTTCTTT.

Note on this clonotype: With a much larger clone just one base away, this may be a read error. The chain joins TRBV29-1 to TRBJ2-5; D call uncertain. CDR3 length: 13 amino acids. CDR1 is SQVTM and CDR2 is ANQGSEA in the germline V gene. Deletions cut 2 bases from V and 2 bases from J, with 9 bases between. The DNA of the CDR3 is TGCAGCGTTGAAAGGCGGCTTCAAGAGACCCAGTACTTC. Protein: CSVERRLQETQYF.

The chain couples TRBV30 to TRBJ2-7, with TRBD2 identical over 10 bases. Germline V CDR1 and CDR2: GTSNPN, SVGIG (reference sequence). The CDR3 runs to 15 residues. The V and J ends lost 1 base and 3 bases, in that order; junction bases with no gene match: 6. The CDR3 loop is CAWSGSSGSIYEQYF. DNA of the CDR3: TGTGCCTGGAGTGGCTCTAGCGGGAGTATCTACGAGCAGTACTTC.

The sample holds many counts of this clonotype. V usage is TRBV28 and J usage is TRBJ1-2; TRBD1 might be the D (5 bases). CDR1 and CDR2 (germline): MDHEN, SYDVKM. CDR3 length equals 14 residues. V lost 3 bases and J lost 7, with 15 bases in between. CDR3 DNA sequence: TGTGCCAGCAGTTTTGGGGCCAGTAAGGCTGGCTACACCTTC. Translation gives CASSFGASKAGYTF.

This clonotype has ten or more counts. This chain connects TRBV24-1 to TRBJ2-5; 12 bases are shared with TRBD1. Germline V CDR1 and CDR2: KGHDR, SFDVKD. V dropped 5 bases and J dropped 2; count of bases not matched to a gene: 2. The CDR3 has 15 amino acids. CDR3 residues: CATSGGQGAQETQYF. CDR3 coding DNA: TGTGCCACCAGTGGGGGACAGGGGGCTCAAGAGACCCAGTACTTC.